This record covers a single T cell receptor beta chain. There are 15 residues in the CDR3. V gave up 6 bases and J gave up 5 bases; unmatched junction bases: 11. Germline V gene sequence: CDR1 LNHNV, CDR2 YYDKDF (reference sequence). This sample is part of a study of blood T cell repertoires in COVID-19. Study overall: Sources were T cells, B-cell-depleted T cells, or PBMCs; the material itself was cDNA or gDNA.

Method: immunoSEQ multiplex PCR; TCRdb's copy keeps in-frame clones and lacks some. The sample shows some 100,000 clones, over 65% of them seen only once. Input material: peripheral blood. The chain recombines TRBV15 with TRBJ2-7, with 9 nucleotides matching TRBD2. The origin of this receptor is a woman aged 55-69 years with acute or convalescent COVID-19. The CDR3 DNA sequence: TGTGCCACCAGTCCCCAGGGCGGGAGGGGAAACGAGCAGTACTTC. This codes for CATSPQGGRGNEQYF. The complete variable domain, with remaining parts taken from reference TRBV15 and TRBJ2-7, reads DAMVIQNPRYQVTQFGKPVTLSCSQTLNHNVMYWYQQKSSQAPKLLFHYYDKDFNNEADTPDNFQSRRPNTSFCFLDIRSPGLGDTAMYLCATSPQGGRGNEQYFGPGTRLTVT.